The rows below give T cell receptor beta chains drawn from one sample of a study of blood T cell repertoires in COVID-19. Profiling relied on immunoSEQ multiplex PCR, and the TCRdb table lists in-frame clones only, not all of them. The sample carries roughly 20,000 clones, 80% recorded once. Sequenced material: peripheral blood. These receptors were taken from a man of 80 years or more with acute or convalescent COVID-19. The CDR3 runs from the conserved cysteine through the conserved F or W. A D gene is named only where the DNA matches it firmly. For some rows the clone size is stated as once, few or many, or as a class when expanded; others skip it.

D gene,V gene,J gene,clone size,CDR3 protein,CDR3 DNA
TRBD1,TRBV18,TRBJ1-2,-,CASSPIQGQGANYGYTF,TGTGCCAGCTCACCAATCCAGGGACAGGGGGCTAACTATGGCTACACCTTC
TRBD1,TRBV19,TRBJ1-5,-,CASSSLQGATNQPQHF,TGTGCCAGTAGTAGCTTACAGGGGGCGACGAATCAGCCCCAGCATTTT
-,TRBV5-1,TRBJ1-1,-,CASSLVLAMNTEAFF,TGCGCCAGCAGCTTGGTTCTGGCCATGAACACTGAAGCTTTCTTT
-,TRBV11-1,TRBJ1-1,few,CASSLEEDTEAFF,TGTGCCAGCAGCTTAGAAGAGGACACTGAAGCTTTCTTT
TRBD1,TRBV9,TRBJ1-1,-,CASSPLGQGRTEAFF,TGTGCCAGCAGCCCCTTGGGACAGGGAAGAACTGAAGCTTTCTTT
TRBD2,TRBV3-1/TRBV3-2,TRBJ2-1,-,CASSQDLETSGVNEQFF,TGTGCCAGCAGCCAAGATCTAGAGACTAGCGGGGTCAATGAGCAGTTCTTC
TRBD2,TRBV7-2,TRBJ2-5,-,CASSLVSPGGTQYF,TGTGCCAGCAGCCTTGTCTCACCGGGGGGGACCCAGTACTTC
-,TRBV30,TRBJ2-3,once,CAWGRGGSYTQYF,TGTGCCTGGGGGAGGGGGGGAAGTTATACGCAGTATTTT
-,TRBV19,TRBJ1-2,-,CASSIGTINYGYTF,TGTGCCAGTAGTATCGGGACAATCAACTATGGCTACACCTTC
TRBD1,TRBV6-5,TRBJ2-1,-,CASTRGGQGNNEQFF,TGTGCCAGCACCCGAGGGGGACAGGGTAACAATGAGCAGTTCTTC
TRBD2,TRBV19,TRBJ2-1,-,CASSIVAGGHNEQFF,TGTGCCAGTAGTATCGTAGCGGGGGGCCACAATGAGCAGTTCTTC
TRBD1,TRBV6-1,TRBJ1-4,-,CASSEQQPGQFNEKLFF,TGTGCCAGCAGTGAACAACAACCGGGACAGTTTAATGAAAAACTGTTTTTT
-,TRBV27,TRBJ1-5,-,CASSLRESNQPQHF,TGTGCCAGCAGTTTGAGGGAAAGCAATCAGCCCCAGCATTTT
-,TRBV7-2,TRBJ1-2,-,CASSSAGGTRSWYGYTF,TGTGCCAGCAGCTCCGCGGGGGGGACCCGTTCCTGGTATGGCTACACCTTC
TRBD1,TRBV15,TRBJ1-5,-,CATSRDWDRRSNQPQHF,TGTGCCACCAGCAGAGATTGGGACAGGCGAAGCAATCAGCCCCAGCATTTT
-,TRBV7-9,TRBJ1-3,-,CASSLDSVSSGNTIYF,TGTGCCAGCAGCTTAGATAGCGTATCCTCTGGAAACACCATATATTTT
TRBD2,TRBV11-2,TRBJ2-7,once,CASSLYGGGLSTYEQYF,TGTGCCAGCAGCTTATATGGGGGGGGACTATCCACCTACGAGCAGTACTTC
TRBD1,TRBV6-5,TRBJ1-3,-,CASRTDRSSGNTIYF,TGTGCCAGCAGGACGGACAGGAGCTCTGGAAACACCATATATTTT
-,TRBV5-6,TRBJ1-1,-,CASSLRRQVLAEAFF,TGTGCCAGCAGCTTGAGGAGACAGGTTTTAGCTGAAGCTTTCTTT
TRBD1,TRBV19,TRBJ1-4,once,CASSPTVQGAGEKLFF,TGTGCCAGTAGTCCAACCGTACAGGGGGCCGGTGAAAAACTGTTTTTT
-,TRBV6-1,TRBJ2-7,-,CASSEIRVYEQYF,TGTGCCAGCAGTGAAATACGGGTTTACGAGCAGTACTTC
TRBD2,TRBV7-3,TRBJ2-2,-,CASSLSGAGGETGELFF,TGTGCCAGCAGCTTAAGTGGAGCGGGGGGTGAAACCGGGGAGCTGTTTTTT
-,TRBV29-1,TRBJ2-7,-,CSVTAVGYEQYF,TGCAGCGTGACGGCGGTGGGCTACGAGCAGTACTTC
TRBD1,TRBV18,TRBJ1-2,-,CASSTFSGTDNYGYTF,TGTGCCAGCTCAACCTTTTCCGGGACAGATAACTATGGCTACACCTTC
-,TRBV15,TRBJ2-2,-,CATSQDKNTGELFF,TGTGCCACCAGCCAGGACAAAAACACCGGGGAGCTGTTTTTT
-,TRBV18,TRBJ2-5,-,CASSSLPGETQYF,TGTGCCAGCTCATCCCTCCCGGGGGAGACCCAGTACTTC
TRBD1,TRBV18,TRBJ1-5,-,CASSPTGGGNQPQHF,TGTGCCAGCTCACCTACAGGGGGCGGCAATCAGCCCCAGCATTTT
-,TRBV24-1,TRBJ2-6,once,CATSGGLEIGANVLTF,TGTGCCACCAGTGGCGGGTTGGAAATTGGGGCCAACGTCCTGACTTTC
-,TRBV7-9,TRBJ2-7,once,CASSLAQGNEQYF,TGTGCCAGCAGCTTAGCGCAGGGGAACGAGCAGTACTTC
-,TRBV11-2,TRBJ1-3,once,CASSAQISGNTIYF,TGTGCCAGCAGCGCCCAGATCTCTGGAAACACCATATATTTT
-,TRBV4-2,TRBJ1-2,-,CASSQDADGYTF,TGTGCCAGCAGCCAAGATGCGGATGGCTACACCTTC
-,TRBV20-1,TRBJ1-1,few,CSASWGGSPNTEAFF,TGCAGTGCTAGTTGGGGCGGCTCTCCTAACACTGAAGCTTTCTTT
TRBD1,TRBV11-2,TRBJ1-2,-,CASSLGDRELWGYTF,TGTGCCAGCAGCTTAGGTGACAGGGAGCTATGGGGCTACACCTTC
TRBD1,TRBV7-9,TRBJ1-1,-,CASSFPGGPARTARPEAFF,TGTGCCAGCAGCTTCCCAGGGGGGCCCGCAAGGACAGCTAGACCTGAAGCTTTCTTT
TRBD1,TRBV7-2,TRBJ2-4,-,CASSHGTAKNIQYF,TGTGCCAGCAGCCACGGGACAGCAAAAAACATTCAGTACTTC
TRBD1,TRBV7-2,TRBJ1-1,-,CASSWPGQGIAEAFF,TGTGCCAGCAGTTGGCCGGGACAGGGAATCGCTGAAGCTTTCTTT
-,TRBV7-9,TRBJ1-5,once,CASSPSGGNQPQHF,TGTGCCAGCAGCCCCTCGGGGGGAAACCAGCCCCAGCATTTT
TRBD2,TRBV5-4,TRBJ2-2,once,CASSGKTSGGLNTGELFF,TGTGCCAGCAGCGGGAAGACTAGCGGGGGGCTCAACACCGGGGAGCTGTTTTTT
-,TRBV6-5,TRBJ1-3,-,CASSYSREISGNTIYF,TGTGCCAGCAGTTACAGTCGGGAAATCTCTGGAAACACCATATATTTT